The rows below give T cell receptor beta chains drawn from one sample of a study of blood T cell repertoires in COVID-19. The repertoire was sequenced with immunoSEQ multiplex PCR; TCRdb's copy has only in-frame clones and lacks some. The sample has 200,000 to 250,000 clones, roughly 84% seen once. The sample consisted of peripheral blood. The receptor set was obtained from a human donor in a cohort sampled during active COVID-19. The CDR3 runs from the conserved cysteine through the conserved F or W. The order of the fields is J gene, D gene, clone size, V gene, CDR3 DNA, CDR3 protein. A D gene is named only where the DNA matches it firmly. Clone size appears in some rows only: once, few, many, or a class for an expanded clone.

TRBJ2-7	.	.	TRBV19	TGTGCCAGTAGTATGAAACAGGTTGGATCCTACGAGCAGTACTTC	CASSMKQVGSYEQYF
TRBJ2-1	TRBD2	.	TRBV2	TGTGCCACCCTTGGGGGATTAGCGGGAGCTTATGAGCAGTTCTTC	CATLGGLAGAYEQFF
TRBJ1-5	.	.	TRBV27	TGTGCCAGCAGTTCGGGACAATTGACGAATCAGCCCCAGCATTTT	CASSSGQLTNQPQHF
TRBJ2-7	.	.	TRBV18	TGTGCCAGCTCACCACCGAACAGCCGCGCCTACGAGCAGTACTTC	CASSPPNSRAYEQYF
TRBJ2-3	TRBD2	once	TRBV9	TGTGCCAGCAGCGCTAGCGGGAGTTCCTTATTTCATTTT	CASSASGSSLFHF
TRBJ2-1	.	.	TRBV5-1	TGCGCCAGCAGCTTCTCAGCGGGCGCCTACAATGAGCAGTTCTTC	CASSFSAGAYNEQFF
TRBJ1-1	.	.	TRBV7-2	TGTGCCAGCAGCTCTAGACGGGGGAACACTGAAGCTTTCTTT	CASSSRRGNTEAFF
TRBJ1-1	.	.	TRBV19	TGTGCCAGTAGGGCAGGGTTGAACACTGAAGCTTTCTTT	CASRAGLNTEAFF
TRBJ1-1	.	.	TRBV5-1	TGCGCCAGCAGCTCCGGGACACCGAACACTGAAGCTTTCTTT	CASSSGTPNTEAFF
TRBJ2-3	.	once	TRBV10-3	TGTGCCATCAAGGTCGACGGACTAAGCACAGATACGCAGTATTTT	CAIKVDGLSTDTQYF
TRBJ2-5	.	.	TRBV18	TGTGCCAGCTCATTTGACAGGTCCGGGGAGACCCAGTACTTC	CASSFDRSGETQYF
TRBJ2-5	TRBD2	.	TRBV6-1	TGTGCCAGCAGTGAACTAGCGGGGTTCCAAGAGACCCAGTACTTC	CASSELAGFQETQYF
TRBJ2-7	TRBD2	.	TRBV6-6	TGTGCCAGCAGTCCTGAACGGACTAGCGGGAGCTCCTACGAGCAGTACTTC	CASSPERTSGSSYEQYF
TRBJ2-3	TRBD1	.	TRBV4-1	TGCGCCAGCAGCCAAGGTCCTGGGACAGGGGCTCGCACAGATACGCAGTATTTT	CASSQGPGTGARTDTQYF
TRBJ2-3	TRBD2	.	TRBV13	TGTGCCAGCAGCTTAGGGGGGAGGGCCGCAGATACGCAGTATTTT	CASSLGGRAADTQYF
TRBJ2-5	TRBD2	.	TRBV4-1	TGCGCCAGCAGCCATGGACTAGCGGGAGGGCTAGGGGGGCCTCAAGAGACCCAGTACTTC	CASSHGLAGGLGGPQETQYF
TRBJ2-5	.	.	TRBV30	TGTGCCTGGATGGGACTCAGCCAAGAGACCCAGTACTTC	CAWMGLSQETQYF
TRBJ1-5	TRBD1	many	TRBV27	TGTGCCAGCAGTCTACAGGGGGCTCAATATAGCAATCAGCCCCAGCATTTT	CASSLQGAQYSNQPQHF
TRBJ2-3	.	.	TRBV29-1	TGCAGCGTACTCCATAACTTTAGCACAGATACGCAGTATTTT	CSVLHNFSTDTQYF
TRBJ1-1	.	.	TRBV4-2	TGTGCCAGCAGCCAAGATTTGACTAAAGCTTTCTTT	CASSQDLTKAFF
TRBJ2-3	.	.	TRBV5-6	TGTGCCAGCAGCCAATTAGATACGCAGTATTTT	CASSQLDTQYF
TRBJ1-5	TRBD1	.	TRBV24-1	TGTGCCACCAGTGAATCCGGGACAGGGTCCCGTCAGCCCCAGCATTTT	CATSESGTGSRQPQHF
TRBJ2-5	.	.	TRBV6-2/TRBV6-3	TGTGCCAGCAGTTACATTCTTTCTCAGACCCAGTACTTC	CASSYILSQTQYF
TRBJ2-5	.	once	TRBV18	TGTGCCAGCTCACCCGGGTTTCGAGAGACCCAGTACTTC	CASSPGFRETQYF
TRBJ2-2	.	.	TRBV6-5	TGTGCCAGCAGCGCCCCGGGGGGCGTCTCCGGGGAGCTGTTTTTT	CASSAPGGVSGELFF